A single sample gave rise to the 32 T cell receptor beta chains below, sequenced in a study of blood T cells in healthy people across ages. A second PCR, run for about 6 to 12 cycles, used a sample-barcoded 5' primer plus a J-beta primer mix. TCRdb analysed the 5' RACE reads with MiXCR anew, one entry per CDR3 protein. The sample holds some 670,000 distinct CDR3 sequences, more than 45% seen once. Specimen: blood. The receptors shown here come from a woman of 80 years or more in good health.

This clonotype was seen repeatedly, ten times or more. The chain recombines TRBV5-1 with TRBJ2-1, with D unresolved. The CDR3 runs 12 residues. V lost 4 bases and J lost 6, with 8 bases in between. The germline CDR1 and CDR2 sequences are SGHRS and YFSETQ. The CDR3, as DNA: TGCGCCAGCAGCACTTCTGGCAATGAGCAGTTCTTC. Translated, it gives CASSTSGNEQFF.

This chain joins TRBV14 and TRBJ2-5, with a tentative D call TRBD2 (5 bases). Deletions cut 1 base from V and 11 bases from J, with 14 bases between. Germline CDR1 SGHDN, CDR2 FVKESK. CDR3 length: 13 residues. This chain's CDR3 is CASSQVGFGEQYF. The CDR3 coding sequence is TGTGCCAGCAGCCAAGTGGGGTTCGGGGAGCAGTACTTC.

The J gene is TRBJ2-4, the V gene TRBV27; D is ambiguous. The J call may be incorrect, as the DNA end agrees better with TRBJ2-7. Germline-derived CDR1 and CDR2 are MNHEY and SMNVEV (reference sequence). CDR3 length: 14 amino acids. The CDR3 DNA is TGTGCCAGCAGTTCACCCAGTGAGACCTACGAGCAGTACTTC. As protein: CASSSPSETYEQYF.

This clonotype was recorded many times. This chain connects TRBV12-3 or TRBV12-4 to TRBJ2-5, with D perhaps TRBD2 (6 bases). Trimming removed 6 bases at V and 1 base at J, with 12 bases between. The CDR3 spans 14 residues. CDR3 bases: TGTGCCAGCAGCCGGGGACTTCTCCAAGAGACCCAGTACTTC. Its protein product is CASSRGLLQETQYF.

The rearrangement links TRBV20-1 to TRBJ2-6; D ambiguous. Trimming took off 1 base at V and 7 bases at J, with 8 bases between the two ends. Germline loops: CDR1 DFQATT, CDR2 SNEGSKA (reference sequence). CDR3 length: 13 amino acids. The CDR3 is CSARGPEANVLTF. The CDR3 DNA reads TGCAGTGCTAGAGGTCCGGAAGCCAACGTCCTGACTTTC.

This chain uses TRBV2 with TRBJ2-7, with TRBD2 as a possible D gene (7 bases). V was cut by 7 bases and J by 4 bases, with 23 bases left in between. This CDR3 is built from 16 residues. CDR1 is SNHLY, CDR2 FYNNEI, per germline. The CDR3 DNA sequence: TGTGCCAGCACCTGGGACGGGGGGCGCGTGAATTACGAGCAGTACTTC. Amino acid sequence: CASTWDGGRVNYEQYF.

As concerns this clonotype: The final CDR3 position lacks the conserved phenylalanine or tryptophan, pointing to a likely read error. No DNA is shown, since the ends of the CDR3 on it are uncertain; the CDR3 is the one TCRdb lists. The gene calls are TRBV9 and TRBJ2-1; the tabulated D call, TRBD1, remains unverified against the DNA. The germline CDR1 and CDR2 sequences are SGDLS and YYNGEE. The CDR3 adds up to 14 amino acids, both ends counted. CDR3 residues: CASSDSSGGYTFGS.

The chain has TRBV7-2 and TRBJ1-2; 7 nucleotides agree with TRBD1. From germline, CDR1 is SGHTA and CDR2 FQGNSA. CDR3 length: 11 residues. V trimming: 5 bases; J trimming: 8 bases; junction bases outside the gene matches: 2. The CDR3 loop reads CASSPTGGYTF. In DNA, the CDR3 is TGTGCCAGCAGCCCGACAGGGGGCTACACCTTC.

As concerns this clonotype: A much larger clone differs by one base, so this may be a read error. The gene calls are TRBV10-3 and TRBJ1-2; maybe TRBD1 (5 bases). The length of the CDR3 is 14 residues. CDR1 and CDR2 from the germline V gene are ENHRY and SYGVKD. V lost 10 bases, J lost 0 bases, and 15 bases lay in between. CDR3 in amino acids: CATRDPRANYGYTF. CDR3 bases: TGTGCCACCAGGGACCCCAGGGCTAACTATGGCTACACCTTC.

This chain connects TRBV29-1 to TRBJ1-5, with 8 bases that match TRBD1. V lost 4 bases to trimming and J lost 5 bases; unmatched junction nucleotides: 4. The CDR3 length is 13 residues. Germline lookup yields CDR1 SQVTM and CDR2 ANQGSEA. The CDR3 here is CSVGQGADQPQHF. DNA of the CDR3: TGCAGCGTTGGGCAGGGGGCCGATCAGCCCCAGCATTTT.

V is TRBV7-3 and J is TRBJ2-7, with D possibly TRBD2 on 5 matching bases. V shed 5 bases and J shed 7 bases, with 15 bases lying between them. The CDR3 length is 13 residues. Germline V gene lookup returns CDR1 SGHTA and CDR2 FQGTGA. DNA of the CDR3: TGTGCCAGCAGCCCTTCAGACGCGGGTGAGCAGTACTTC. This translates into CASSPSDAGEQYF. Full variable domain (remainder filled in from reference TRBV7-3 and TRBJ2-7): GAGVSQTPSNKVTEKGKYVELRCDPISGHTALYWYRQSLGQGPEFLIYFQGTGAADDSGLPNDRFFAVRPEGSVSTLKIQRTERGDSAVYLCASSPSDAGEQYFGPGTRLTVT.

The J gene is TRBJ2-7, the V gene TRBV28, with D hard to call. The CDR3 has 13 residues. CDR1 and CDR2 from the germline V gene are MDHEN and SYDVKM. The V end was cut by 7 bases, the J end by 1 base, with 11 bases between. CDR3 region: CASTLGPSYEQYF. The DNA of the CDR3 is TGTGCCAGCACCCTGGGCCCTTCCTACGAGCAGTACTTC.

In this sample, this clonotype turned up many times. V gene TRBV7-2 combines with J gene TRBJ2-7; 7 bases line up with TRBD1. V was pared by 5 bases and J by 2 bases, with 6 bases of the junction left unmatched. Per the germline V gene, CDR1 is SGHTA and CDR2 is FQGNSA. The length of the CDR3 is 14 residues. CDR3 coding DNA: TGTGCCAGCAGCATCCGGGACAGACCCTACGAGCAGTACTTC. It encodes CASSIRDRPYEQYF.

CDR3 amino acids: CASSLVAGLQETQYF. The DNA for the CDR3 is TGTGCCAGCAGCTTAGTGGCAGGGCTGCAAGAGACCCAGTACTTC. The chain couples TRBV11-1 to TRBJ2-5; a weak D match, TRBD1 (5 bases). The V gene lost 1 base and the J gene lost 2 bases, with 11 bases spanning the gap. CDR1 and CDR2 (germline): SGHAT, FQDESV (reference sequence). The CDR3 loop spans 15 amino acids. Using reference TRBV11-1 and TRBJ2-5 for the parts outside the CDR3, the full variable domain is EAEVAQSPRYKITEKSQAVAFWCDPISGHATLYWYRQILGQGPELLVQFQDESVVDDSQLPKDRFSAERLKGVDSTLKIQPAELGDSAMYLCASSLVAGLQETQYFGPGTRLLVL.

V is TRBV7-2 and J is TRBJ2-7, with TRBD1 identical over 7 bases. The CDR3 is made up of 13 amino acids. Germline V gene lookup returns CDR1 SGHTA and CDR2 FQGNSA. With V trimmed by 5 bases and J by 6 bases, 7 bases remained unmatched. CDR3 nucleotides: TGTGCCAGCAGCCCCAGAGGGGGCACCGAGCAGTACTTC. This sequence encodes CASSPRGGTEQYF. The variable domain in full, completed from reference TRBV7-2 and TRBJ2-7, reads GAGVSQSPSNKVTEKGKDVELRCDPISGHTALYWYRQSLGQGLEFLIYFQGNSAPDKSGLPSDRFSAERTGGSVSTLTIQRTQQEDSAVYLCASSPRGGTEQYFGPGTRLTVT.

As for this clonotype: This may arise from a read error, as a much more abundant clone is one base away. The chain recombines TRBV12-3 or TRBV12-4 with TRBJ2-4, with a weak D call TRBD1 (5 bases). There are 15 residues in the CDR3. Trimming stripped 5 bases from V and 8 bases from J, with 19 bases between. CDR3 sequence: CASSLGAGMRDIQYF. The CDR3, as DNA: TGTGCCAGCAGTCTAGGGGCAGGGATGCGTGACATTCAGTACTTC.

In its sample, this clonotype was seen many times. The rearrangement joins TRBV7-2 to TRBJ2-7, with TRBD1 matching 7 bases. The CDR3 covers 14 residues. The V segment lost 7 bases and the J segment 0 bases; nucleotides outside the gene matches: 6. CDR1 and CDR2 from the germline V gene are SGHTA and FQGNSA. The CDR3 loop reads CASTPRGLSYEQYF. CDR3 coding DNA: TGTGCCAGCACCCCAAGGGGGCTCTCCTACGAGCAGTACTTC.

This clonotype showed up just a few times. The chain has TRBV20-1 and TRBJ2-1, with TRBD2 matching over 9 bases. V shed 6 bases, J shed 0 bases, and the junction held 15 bases outside the gene matches. CDR1 and CDR2 from the germline V gene are DFQATT and SNEGSKA (reference sequence). The CDR3 consists of 18 residues. CDR3 in DNA: TGCAGTGCCACTAGTGCCAGCGGGAGGACCTCCTCCTACAATGAGCAGTTCTTC. Its translation is CSATSASGRTSSYNEQFF.

The sample holds a few counts of this clonotype. CDR3 nucleotides: TGTGCCAGCAGTTTCCCCGGGGCGGGATATGGCTACACCTTC. This encodes CASSFPGAGYGYTF. The J gene is TRBJ1-2, the V gene TRBV28; D possibly corresponds to TRBD1 (5 bases). The V end lost 3 bases, the J end lost 5 bases, and 13 bases lay between the germline ends. Germline V gene lookup returns CDR1 MDHEN and CDR2 SYDVKM. This CDR3 is built from 14 residues.

This chain uses TRBV6-6 with TRBJ2-4, with a weak D call TRBD2 (6 bases). Deletions cut 8 bases from V and 6 bases from J, with 17 bases between. CDR1 and CDR2 from the germline V gene are MNHNY and SVGAGI (reference sequence). This CDR3 spans 14 amino acids. The CDR3 nucleotides read TGTGCCAGCGGTGATTCGGGAGTAGTAAACATTCAGTACTTC. The encoded protein is CASGDSGVVNIQYF.

This clonotype was recorded at least ten times. The genes are TRBV10-3 and TRBJ1-2; 7 bases are shared with TRBD1. The germline V gene encodes CDR1 ENHRY and CDR2 SYGVKD. The CDR3 extends over 13 amino acids. With 6 bases clipped from V and 7 bases from J, the junction kept 8 bases outside the gene matches. The CDR3 spells CAISRGQVIGYTF. The DNA for the CDR3 is TGTGCCATCAGCCGAGGACAGGTTATTGGCTACACCTTC.

V gene TRBV5-6 combines with J gene TRBJ1-1; D perhaps matches TRBD1 (5 bases). CDR1 is SGHDT and CDR2 is YYEEEE in the germline V gene. CDR3 length equals 16 residues. V shed 1 base and J shed 2 bases, with 15 bases lying between them. The CDR3 reads CASSLRRTGTNTEAFF. CDR3 nucleotide sequence: TGTGCCAGCAGCTTGCGTCGCACGGGGACCAACACTGAAGCTTTCTTT.

The chain uses TRBV6-5 and TRBJ2-4; no firm D call. The CDR3 covers 12 residues. Germline V gives CDR1 MNHEY, CDR2 SVGAGI. V lost 5 bases and J 11 bases, leaving 13 bases between the germline ends. CDR3 loop: CASSGPGRFQYF. The CDR3 DNA follows: TGTGCCAGCAGTGGACCTGGACGGTTTCAGTACTTC.

The chain has TRBV3-1 and TRBJ2-7; TRBD2 aligns across 10 bases. J lost 0 bases, V lost 0 bases, and 8 bases had no gene match. CDR1 is LGHDT and CDR2 is YNNKEL in the germline V gene (reference sequence). The CDR3 contains 18 residues. In DNA, the CDR3 is TGTGCCAGCAGCCAAGATTCTAGCGGGGGTTCCAGCTCCTACGAGCAGTACTTC. It is translated as CASSQDSSGGSSSYEQYF.

This clonotype was recorded many times. The CDR3 spells CASSLVRRGQETQYF. Here the CDR3 DNA reads TGTGCCAGCAGTTTAGTCAGAAGGGGGCAAGAGACCCAGTACTTC. The chain couples TRBV28 to TRBJ2-5; possibly TRBD1 for D (6 bases). V lost 2 bases and J lost 2, with 12 bases in between. Germline V gene lookup returns CDR1 MDHEN and CDR2 SYDVKM. CDR3 length: 15 residues.

V usage is TRBV29-1 and J usage is TRBJ2-1, with 9 bases matching TRBD2. V lost 1 base to trimming and J lost 3 bases; unmatched junction nucleotides: 7. Germline lookup yields CDR1 SQVTM and CDR2 ANQGSEA. This CDR3 region has 16 residues. The CDR3 here is CSVEVVRRGGYNEQFF. DNA for the CDR3: TGCAGCGTTGAAGTGGTAAGGCGGGGGGGCTACAATGAGCAGTTCTTC.

Concerning this clonotype: This may arise from a read error, as a much more abundant clone is one base away. The DNA for the CDR3 is TGTGCCAGCAGTTTAGGGACTAGCGGGCCCGAGCAGTTCTTC. It translates to CASSLGTSGPEQFF. The rearrangement joins TRBV12-3 or TRBV12-4 to TRBJ2-1, with 11 bases identical to TRBD2. V shed 1 base and J 10 bases; nucleotides not matched to a gene: 3. This CDR3 region has 14 residues.

This clonotype was counted at least ten times. This chain's CDR3 is CASSSRGGDTQYF. The CDR3 DNA reads TGTGCCAGCAGCTCCAGGGGCGGGGATACGCAGTATTTT. The rearrangement links TRBV3-1 to TRBJ2-3, with a weak D call TRBD1 (6 bases). V was pared by 5 bases and J by 6 bases, with 12 bases between. The length of the CDR3 is 13 residues. Germline V CDR1 and CDR2: LGHDT, YNNKEL (reference sequence).

This chain joins TRBV18 and TRBJ1-6; the D gene is possibly TRBD1 (5 bases). Per the germline V gene, CDR1 is KGHSH and CDR2 is LQKENI. The length of the CDR3 is 14 residues. The ends were cut back, 2 bases at V and 8 bases at J, with 10 bases in the middle. The CDR3 nucleotides are TGTGCCAGCTCACCATCAGGGAATGATTCACCCCTCCACTTT. Encoded protein: CASSPSGNDSPLHF.

Remarks on this clonotype: Given a much more abundant clone one base away, this may be a read error. This chain uses TRBV20-1 with TRBJ2-7, with a tentative D call TRBD1 (6 bases). Germline values: CDR1 DFQATT, CDR2 SNEGSKA (reference sequence). V was cut by 6 bases and J by 5 bases, with 23 bases left in between. The CDR3 covers 15 residues. CDR3 DNA sequence: TGCAGTGCCCTAGCAACAGGGCTACGGTTCCACGAGCAGTACTTC. Protein product: CSALATGLRFHEQYF.

The rearrangement uses TRBV10-1 and TRBJ2-1; TRBD2 aligns across 10 bases. The CDR3 extends over 15 amino acids. Germline values: CDR1 WNHNN, CDR2 SYGVQD (reference sequence). V lost 5 bases to trimming and J lost 6 bases; unmatched junction nucleotides: 7. The CDR3 nucleotides are TGCGCCAGCAGTAACCTAGCGGGAGTACCCAATGAGCAGTTCTTC. Amino acids: CASSNLAGVPNEQFF.

Worth noting for this clonotype: This clone may be a read error of a much larger clone one base away. The genes are TRBV5-1 and TRBJ2-1; the D gene could be TRBD1 or TRBD2 (6 bases each). Germline CDR1 SGHRS, CDR2 YFSETQ. The CDR3 sequence is 14 residues long. CDR3: CASKTGAAYNEQLF. DNA for the CDR3: TGCGCCAGCAAAACGGGGGCAGCCTACAATGAGCAGTTATTC.